This T cell receptor beta chain appears in the sequencing data of a study of shared T cell receptors in the human thymus. Method: immunoSEQ multiplex PCR; TCRdb's copy keeps in-frame clones and lacks some. The sample contains 700,000 or so clones, approximately 85% of which appear only once. A further study also used this sample, focusing on human thymus T cells. As that study records: Resections were taken during corrective heart surgery, and the thymus tissue came from these. Thymic and blood repertoires seemed to favor certain V and J genes. As related research reported, thymic repertoires overlapped highly among unrelated individuals.

The source is a girl under three years old with a congenital heart defect. Sequencing was performed on thymocytes.

The DNA of the CDR3 is TGTGCCAGCAGCTTAAACTCCGCCGGGGAGCTGTTTTTT. This encodes CASSLNSAGELFF. The chain joins TRBV7-7 to TRBJ2-2, with D unresolved. The CDR3 sequence is 13 residues long. Trimming left V 2 bases short and J 6 bases short, with 7 bases between. The V gene's germline CDR1 is SSHAT and CDR2 FNYEAQ (reference sequence).